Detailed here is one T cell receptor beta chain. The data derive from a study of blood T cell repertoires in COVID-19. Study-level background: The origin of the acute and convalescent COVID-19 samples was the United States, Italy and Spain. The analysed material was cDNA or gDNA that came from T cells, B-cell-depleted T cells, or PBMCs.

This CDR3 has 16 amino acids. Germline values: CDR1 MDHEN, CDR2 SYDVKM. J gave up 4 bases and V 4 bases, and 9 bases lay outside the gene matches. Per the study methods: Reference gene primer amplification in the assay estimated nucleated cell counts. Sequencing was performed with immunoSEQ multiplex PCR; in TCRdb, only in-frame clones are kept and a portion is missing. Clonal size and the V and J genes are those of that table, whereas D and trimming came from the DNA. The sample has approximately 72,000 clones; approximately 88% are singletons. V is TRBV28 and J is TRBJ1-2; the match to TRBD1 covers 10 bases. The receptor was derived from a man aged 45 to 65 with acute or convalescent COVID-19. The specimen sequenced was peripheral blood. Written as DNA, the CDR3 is TGTGCCAGCAGTTCCCCGGACAGGGGGAATTTCTATGGCTACACCTTC. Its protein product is CASSSPDRGNFYGYTF.